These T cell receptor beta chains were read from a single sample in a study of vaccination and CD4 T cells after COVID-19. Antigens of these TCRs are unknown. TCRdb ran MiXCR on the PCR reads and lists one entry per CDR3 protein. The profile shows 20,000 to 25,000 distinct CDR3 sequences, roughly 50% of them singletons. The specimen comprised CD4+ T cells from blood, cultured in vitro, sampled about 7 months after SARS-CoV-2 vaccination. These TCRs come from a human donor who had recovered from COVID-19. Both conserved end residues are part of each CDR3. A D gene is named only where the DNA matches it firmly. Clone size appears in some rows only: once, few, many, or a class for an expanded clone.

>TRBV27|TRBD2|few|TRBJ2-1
CASSHRPGTSSSNEQFF
TGTGCCAGCAGCCATAGACCGGGGACTAGTTCTTCCAATGAGCAGTTCTTC
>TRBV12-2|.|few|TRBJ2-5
CASRSSTQGFRETQYF
TGTGCAAGTCGCTCATCCACACAGGGATTTCGGGAGACCCAGTACTTC
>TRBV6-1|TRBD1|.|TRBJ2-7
CASSQAGTGYEQYF
TGTGCCAGCAGCCAAGCCGGGACAGGATACGAGCAGTACTTC
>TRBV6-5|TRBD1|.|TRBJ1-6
CASSYSRDRSNSPLHF
TGTGCCAGCAGTTACTCCCGGGACAGGAGTAATTCACCCCTCCACTTT
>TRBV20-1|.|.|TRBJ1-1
CSLIPTRVAFF
TGCAGCCTTATACCCACGCGGGTCGCTTTCTTT
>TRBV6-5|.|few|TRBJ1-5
CASSYSWGGQPQHF
TGTGCCAGCAGTTACTCGTGGGGGGGGCAGCCCCAGCATTTT
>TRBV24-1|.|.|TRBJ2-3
CATSDLREHTQYF
TGTGCCACCAGTGATTTGAGGGAACATACGCAGTATTTT
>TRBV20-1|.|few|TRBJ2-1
CSARDPAARSSYNEQFF
TGCAGTGCTAGAGATCCAGCGGCCCGGAGCTCCTACAATGAGCAGTTCTTC
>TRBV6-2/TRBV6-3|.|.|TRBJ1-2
CASSYLPYGYTF
TGTGCCAGCAGTTACTTGCCGTATGGCTACACCTTC
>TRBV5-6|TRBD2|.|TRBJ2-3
CASSLAGAGGPSTDTQYF
TGTGCCAGCAGCTTGGCCGGGGCGGGGGGTCCCTCCACAGATACGCAGTATTTT